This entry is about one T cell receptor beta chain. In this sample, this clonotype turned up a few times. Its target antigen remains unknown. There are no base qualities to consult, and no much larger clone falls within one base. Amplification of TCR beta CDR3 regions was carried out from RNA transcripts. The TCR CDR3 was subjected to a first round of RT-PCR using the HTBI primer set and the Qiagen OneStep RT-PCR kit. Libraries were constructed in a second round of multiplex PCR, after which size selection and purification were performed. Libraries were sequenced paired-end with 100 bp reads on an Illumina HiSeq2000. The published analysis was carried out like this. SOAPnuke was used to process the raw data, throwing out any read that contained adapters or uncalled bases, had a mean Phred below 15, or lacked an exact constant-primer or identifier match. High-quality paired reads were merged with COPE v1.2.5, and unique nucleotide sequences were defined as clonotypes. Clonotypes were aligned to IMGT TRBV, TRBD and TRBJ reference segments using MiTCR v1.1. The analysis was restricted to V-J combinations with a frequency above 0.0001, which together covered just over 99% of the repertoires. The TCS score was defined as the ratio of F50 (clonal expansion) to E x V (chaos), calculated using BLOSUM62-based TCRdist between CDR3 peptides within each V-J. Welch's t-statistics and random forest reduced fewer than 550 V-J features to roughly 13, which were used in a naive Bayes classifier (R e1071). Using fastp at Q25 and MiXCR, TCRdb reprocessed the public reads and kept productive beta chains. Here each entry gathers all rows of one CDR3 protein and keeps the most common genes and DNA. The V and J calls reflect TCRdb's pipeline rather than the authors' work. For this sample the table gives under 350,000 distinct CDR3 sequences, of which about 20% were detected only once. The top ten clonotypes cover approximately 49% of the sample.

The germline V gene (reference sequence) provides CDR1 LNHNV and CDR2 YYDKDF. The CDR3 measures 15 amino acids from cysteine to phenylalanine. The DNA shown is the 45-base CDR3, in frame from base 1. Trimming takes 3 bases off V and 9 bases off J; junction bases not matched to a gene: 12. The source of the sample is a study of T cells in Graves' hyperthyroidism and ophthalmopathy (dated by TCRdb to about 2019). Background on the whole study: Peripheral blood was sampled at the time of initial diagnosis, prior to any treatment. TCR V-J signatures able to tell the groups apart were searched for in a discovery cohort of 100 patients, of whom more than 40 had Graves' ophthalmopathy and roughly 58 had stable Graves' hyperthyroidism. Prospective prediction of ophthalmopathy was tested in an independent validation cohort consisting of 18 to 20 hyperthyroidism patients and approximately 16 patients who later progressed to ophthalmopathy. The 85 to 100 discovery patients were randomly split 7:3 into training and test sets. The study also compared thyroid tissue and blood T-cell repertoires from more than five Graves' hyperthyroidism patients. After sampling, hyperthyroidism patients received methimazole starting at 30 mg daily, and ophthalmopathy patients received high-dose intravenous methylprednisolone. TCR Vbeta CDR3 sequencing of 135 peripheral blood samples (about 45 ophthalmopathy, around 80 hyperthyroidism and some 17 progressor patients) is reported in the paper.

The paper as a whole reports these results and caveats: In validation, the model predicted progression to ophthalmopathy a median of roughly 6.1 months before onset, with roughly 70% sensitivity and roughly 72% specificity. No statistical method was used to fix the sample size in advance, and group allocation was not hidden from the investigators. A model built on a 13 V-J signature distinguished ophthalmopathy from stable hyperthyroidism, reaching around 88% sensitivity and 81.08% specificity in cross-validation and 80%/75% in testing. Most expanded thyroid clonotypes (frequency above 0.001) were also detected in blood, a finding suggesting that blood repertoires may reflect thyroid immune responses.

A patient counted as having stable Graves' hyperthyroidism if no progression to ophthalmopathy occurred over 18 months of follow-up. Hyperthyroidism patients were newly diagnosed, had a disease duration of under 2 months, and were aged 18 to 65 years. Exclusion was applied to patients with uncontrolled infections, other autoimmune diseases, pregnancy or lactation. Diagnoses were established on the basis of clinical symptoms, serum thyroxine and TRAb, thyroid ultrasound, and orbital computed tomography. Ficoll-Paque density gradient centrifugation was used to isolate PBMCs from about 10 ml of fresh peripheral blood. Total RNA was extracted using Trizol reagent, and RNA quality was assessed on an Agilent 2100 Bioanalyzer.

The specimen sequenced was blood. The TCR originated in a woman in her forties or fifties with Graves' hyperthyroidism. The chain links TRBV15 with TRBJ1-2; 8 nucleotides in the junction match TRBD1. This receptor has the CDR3 CATSSLDRAKESYTF. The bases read TGTGCCACCAGCAGCCTGGACAGGGCTAAGGAGAGCTACACCTTC.